This TCR beta chain was captured by sequencing in a study of post-analysis software for immune sequencing data. Study-wide results and caveats: In patients, TRBV5-6, TRBV5-1 and TRBV20-1 belonged to about five TRBV segments found more frequently than in controls.

Included in the TCR beta cDNA libraries were unique molecular identifiers. TCRdb processed the PCR reads anew with MiXCR; each CDR3 protein has one entry. There are around 400,000 distinct CDR3 sequences in the sample; less than 35% occur only once, and around 15% lies in the top ten. V was pared by 0 bases and J by 7 bases, with 6 bases between. There are 12 residues in the CDR3. Germline loops: CDR1 SGHAT, CDR2 FQNNGV. Concerning this clonotype itself: Its specificity is unknown.

The rearrangement links TRBV11-2 to TRBJ2-5; D remains ambiguous. The sample taken for sequencing was blood. The receptor was derived from a girl aged 10 to 17 with multiple sclerosis. The CDR3 DNA sequence: TGTGCCAGCAGCTTAGATGGTTGGACCCAGTACTTC. Its translation is CASSLDGWTQYF.